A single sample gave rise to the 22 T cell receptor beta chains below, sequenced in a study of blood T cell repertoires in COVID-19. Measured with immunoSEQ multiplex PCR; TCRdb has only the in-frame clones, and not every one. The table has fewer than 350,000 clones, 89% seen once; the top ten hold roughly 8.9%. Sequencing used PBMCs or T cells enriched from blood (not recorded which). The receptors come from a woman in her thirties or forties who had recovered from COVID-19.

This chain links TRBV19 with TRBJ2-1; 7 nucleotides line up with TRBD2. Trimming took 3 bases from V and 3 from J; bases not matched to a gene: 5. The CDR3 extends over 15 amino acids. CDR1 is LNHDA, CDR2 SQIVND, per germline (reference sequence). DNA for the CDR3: TGTGCCAGTAGTATGGGCGGGGGTCTCTACAATGAGCAGTTCTTC. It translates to CASSMGGGLYNEQFF.

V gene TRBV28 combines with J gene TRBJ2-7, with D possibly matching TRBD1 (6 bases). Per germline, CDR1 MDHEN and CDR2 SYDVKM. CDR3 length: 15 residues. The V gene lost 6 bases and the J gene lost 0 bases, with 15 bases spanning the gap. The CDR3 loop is CASRGHGDTSYEQYF. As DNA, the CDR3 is TGTGCCAGCAGGGGCCACGGGGACACCTCCTACGAGCAGTACTTC.

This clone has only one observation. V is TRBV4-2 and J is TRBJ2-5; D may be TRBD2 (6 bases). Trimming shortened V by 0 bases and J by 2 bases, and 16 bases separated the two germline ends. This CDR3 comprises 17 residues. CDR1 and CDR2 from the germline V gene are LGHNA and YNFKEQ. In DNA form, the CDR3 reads TGTGCCAGCAGCCAAGAGGTAGTAGGGACTGGGCAAGAGACCCAGTACTTC. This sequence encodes CASSQEVVGTGQETQYF.

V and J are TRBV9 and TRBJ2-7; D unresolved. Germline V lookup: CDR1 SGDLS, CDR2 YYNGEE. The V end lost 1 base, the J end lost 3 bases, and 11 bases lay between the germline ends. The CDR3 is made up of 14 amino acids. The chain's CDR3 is CASSVMLEYYEQYF. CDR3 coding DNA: TGTGCCAGCAGCGTAATGCTAGAATACTACGAGCAGTACTTC.

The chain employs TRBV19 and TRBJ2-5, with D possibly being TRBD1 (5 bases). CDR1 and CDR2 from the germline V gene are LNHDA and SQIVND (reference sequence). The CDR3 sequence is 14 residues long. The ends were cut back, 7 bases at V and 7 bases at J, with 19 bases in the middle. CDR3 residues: CASTDGGAARTQYF. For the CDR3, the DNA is TGTGCCAGTACCGATGGTGGGGCAGCTCGGACCCAGTACTTC.

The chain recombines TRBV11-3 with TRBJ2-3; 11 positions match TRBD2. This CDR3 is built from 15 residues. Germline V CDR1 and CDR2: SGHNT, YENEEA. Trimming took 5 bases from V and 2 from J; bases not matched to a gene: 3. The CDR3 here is CASSPGLAVTDTQYF. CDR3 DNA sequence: TGTGCCAGCAGCCCGGGACTAGCGGTCACAGATACGCAGTATTTT. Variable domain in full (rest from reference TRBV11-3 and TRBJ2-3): EAGVVQSPRYKIIEKKQPVAFWCNPISGHNTLYWYLQNLGQGPELLIRYENEEAVDDSQLPKDRFSAERLKGVDSTLKIQPAELGDSAVYLCASSPGLAVTDTQYFGPGTRLTVL.

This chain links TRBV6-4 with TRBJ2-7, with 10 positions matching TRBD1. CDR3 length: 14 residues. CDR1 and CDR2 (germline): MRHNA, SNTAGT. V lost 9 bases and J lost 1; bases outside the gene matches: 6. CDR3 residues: CARKGTGVSYEQYF. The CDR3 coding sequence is TGTGCCAGGAAGGGGACAGGGGTATCCTACGAGCAGTACTTC.

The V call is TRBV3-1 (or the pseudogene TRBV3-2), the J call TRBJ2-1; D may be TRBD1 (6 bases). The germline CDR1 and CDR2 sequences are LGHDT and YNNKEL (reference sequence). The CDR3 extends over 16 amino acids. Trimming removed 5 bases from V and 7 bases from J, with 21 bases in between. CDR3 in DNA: TGTGCCAGCAGCAAAACCCCGACAGGAGTAGCAAATGAGCAGTTCTTC. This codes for CASSKTPTGVANEQFF.

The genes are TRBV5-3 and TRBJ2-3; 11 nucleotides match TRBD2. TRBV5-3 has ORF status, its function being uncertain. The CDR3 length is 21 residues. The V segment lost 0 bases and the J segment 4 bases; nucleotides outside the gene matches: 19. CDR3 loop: CARSLGAPAPSGRRDPDTQYF. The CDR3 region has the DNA TGTGCCAGAAGCTTGGGTGCCCCCGCGCCTAGCGGGAGGAGGGATCCAGATACGCAGTATTTT.

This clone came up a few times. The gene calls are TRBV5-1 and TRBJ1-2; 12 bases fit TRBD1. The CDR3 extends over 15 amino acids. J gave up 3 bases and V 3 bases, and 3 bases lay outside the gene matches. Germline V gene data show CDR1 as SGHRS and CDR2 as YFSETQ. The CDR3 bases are TGCGCCAGCAGCTGGGGACAGGGGGCATACTATGGCTACACCTTC. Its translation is CASSWGQGAYYGYTF.

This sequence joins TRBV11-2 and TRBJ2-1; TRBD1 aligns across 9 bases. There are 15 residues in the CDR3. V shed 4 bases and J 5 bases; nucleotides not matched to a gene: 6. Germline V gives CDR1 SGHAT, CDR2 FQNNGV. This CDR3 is CASSSSGTGHNEQFF. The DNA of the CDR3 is TGTGCCAGCAGCTCCTCCGGGACAGGGCACAATGAGCAGTTCTTC. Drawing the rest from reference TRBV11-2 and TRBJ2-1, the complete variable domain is EAGVAQSPRYKIIEKRQSVAFWCNPISGHATLYWYQQILGQGPKLLIQFQNNGVVDDSQLPKDRFSAERLKGVDSTLKIQPAKLEDSAVYLCASSSSGTGHNEQFFGPGTRLTVL.

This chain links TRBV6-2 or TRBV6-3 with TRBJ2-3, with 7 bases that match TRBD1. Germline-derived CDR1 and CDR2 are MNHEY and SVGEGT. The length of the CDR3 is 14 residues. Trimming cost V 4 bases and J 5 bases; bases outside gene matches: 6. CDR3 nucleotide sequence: TGTGCCAGCAGTTTCGGACAGGTTGGAGATACGCAGTATTTT. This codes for CASSFGQVGDTQYF.

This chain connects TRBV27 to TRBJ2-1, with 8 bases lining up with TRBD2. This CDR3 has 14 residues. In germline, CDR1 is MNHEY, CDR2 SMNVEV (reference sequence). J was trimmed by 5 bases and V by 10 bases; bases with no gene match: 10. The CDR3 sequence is CATRGIAGNNEQFF. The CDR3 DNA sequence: TGTGCCACCAGGGGAATAGCGGGGAACAATGAGCAGTTCTTC.

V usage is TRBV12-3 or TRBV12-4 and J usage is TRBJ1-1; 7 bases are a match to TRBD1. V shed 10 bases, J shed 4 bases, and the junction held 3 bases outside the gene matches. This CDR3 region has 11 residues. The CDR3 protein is CATQGGTEAFF. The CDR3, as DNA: TGTGCCACCCAGGGGGGCACTGAAGCTTTCTTT.

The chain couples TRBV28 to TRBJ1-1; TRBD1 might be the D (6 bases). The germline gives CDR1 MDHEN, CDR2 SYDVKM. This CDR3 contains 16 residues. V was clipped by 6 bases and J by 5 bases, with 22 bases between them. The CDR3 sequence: CASRLPRGGFGTEAFF. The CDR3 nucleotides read TGTGCCAGCAGATTGCCAAGAGGGGGTTTCGGGACTGAAGCTTTCTTT.

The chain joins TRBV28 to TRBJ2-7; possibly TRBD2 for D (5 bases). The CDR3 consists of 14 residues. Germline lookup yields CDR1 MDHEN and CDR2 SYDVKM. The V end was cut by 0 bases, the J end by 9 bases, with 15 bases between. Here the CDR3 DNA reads TGTGCCAGCAGTTTATGGGGCAGTCTCCGGGGGCAGTACTTC. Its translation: CASSLWGSLRGQYF.

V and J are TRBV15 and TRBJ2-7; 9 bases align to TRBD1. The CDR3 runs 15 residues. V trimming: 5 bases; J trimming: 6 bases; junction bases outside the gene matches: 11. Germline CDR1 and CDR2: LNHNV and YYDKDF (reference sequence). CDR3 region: CATSLDYGTGSEQYF. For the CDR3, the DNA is TGTGCCACCAGCCTCGACTATGGGACAGGGAGCGAGCAGTACTTC.

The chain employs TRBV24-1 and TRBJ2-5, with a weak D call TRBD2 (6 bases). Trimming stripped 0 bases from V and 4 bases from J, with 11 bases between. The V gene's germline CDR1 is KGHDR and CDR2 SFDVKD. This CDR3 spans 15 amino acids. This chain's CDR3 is CATSDLGGNVETQYF. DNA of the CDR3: TGTGCCACCAGTGATTTGGGGGGGAACGTAGAGACCCAGTACTTC.

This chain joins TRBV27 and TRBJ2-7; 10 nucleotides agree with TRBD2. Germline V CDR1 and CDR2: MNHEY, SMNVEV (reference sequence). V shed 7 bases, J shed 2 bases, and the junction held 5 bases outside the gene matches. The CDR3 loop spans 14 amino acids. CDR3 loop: CASTWTSGPYEQYF. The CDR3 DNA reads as TGTGCCAGCACTTGGACTAGCGGACCCTACGAGCAGTACTTC.

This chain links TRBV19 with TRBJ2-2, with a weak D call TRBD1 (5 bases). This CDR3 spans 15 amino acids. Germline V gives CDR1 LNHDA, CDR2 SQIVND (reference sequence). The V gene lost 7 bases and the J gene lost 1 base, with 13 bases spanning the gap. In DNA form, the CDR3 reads TGTGCCAGTACCCTATCAAGGGGGAACACCGGGGAGCTGTTTTTT. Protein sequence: CASTLSRGNTGELFF. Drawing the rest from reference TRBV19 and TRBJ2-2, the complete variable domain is DGGITQSPKYLFRKEGQNVTLSCEQNLNHDAMYWYRQDPGQGLRLIYYSQIVNDFQKGDIAEGYSVSREKKESFPLTVTSAQKNPTAFYLCASTLSRGNTGELFFGEGSRLTVL.

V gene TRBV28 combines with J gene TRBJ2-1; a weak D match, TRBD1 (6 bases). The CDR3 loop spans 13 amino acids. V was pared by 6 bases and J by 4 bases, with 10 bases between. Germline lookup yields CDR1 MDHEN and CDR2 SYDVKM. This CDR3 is CASSHREYNEQFF. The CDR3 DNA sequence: TGTGCCAGCAGCCACAGGGAATACAATGAGCAGTTCTTC.

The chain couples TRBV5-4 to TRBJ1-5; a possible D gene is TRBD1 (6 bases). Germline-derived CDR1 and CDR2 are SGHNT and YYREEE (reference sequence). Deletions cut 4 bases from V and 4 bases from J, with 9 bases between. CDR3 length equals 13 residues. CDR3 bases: TGTGCCAGCAGCACCGGACAGAATCAGCCCCAGCATTTT. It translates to CASSTGQNQPQHF.